The 5 T cell receptor beta chains in this list originate from one sample, sequenced in a study of blood T cells in healthy people across ages. Using a J-beta primer mix together with a sample-barcoded 5' primer, a second PCR was run for about 6 to 11 cycles. MiXCR, run by TCRdb on the 5' RACE reads, gives a single entry per CDR3 protein. The repertoire includes 1.5 million to 2 million distinct CDR3 sequences, roughly a third of them detected once, and approximately 10% sits in the top ten. Sequenced: blood. These receptors originate from a woman aged 30 to 39 in good health.

A remark on this clonotype: At one end the junction does not follow the germline gene, possibly because of a read error. The chain recombines TRBV28 with TRBJ2-5; the match to TRBD1 covers 7 bases. The J call could be wrong; TRBJ2-7 is a better fit for the DNA end. This CDR3 spans 14 amino acids. The germline CDR1 and CDR2 sequences are MDHEN and SYDVKM. CDR3 amino acids: CAGSPVGTAYEQYF. DNA for the CDR3: TGTGCCGGCAGTCCCGTCGGGACAGCGTACGAGCAGTACTTC.

V is TRBV21-1 and J is TRBJ2-5; the DNA was not used to check the table's D call, TRBD1. TRBV21-1 constitutes a pseudogene. This CDR3 has 16 amino acids. The CDR3: CAISGTRPPVQETQYF. CDR3 DNA: TGTGCCATCTCCGGGACAAGGCCGCCCGTCCAAGAGACCCAGTACTTC.

The rearrangement links TRBV5-5 to TRBJ1-5; possibly TRBD1 for D (5 bases). The CDR3 contains 16 residues. V gave up 3 bases and J gave up 1 base, with 14 bases separating them. Looked up from germline, CDR1 is SGHKS and CDR2 is YYEKEE (reference sequence). DNA of the CDR3: TGTGCCAGCAGCTCGGGGCGGCAGGAAAGCAATCAGCCCCAGCATTTT. It yields the protein CASSSGRQESNQPQHF.

The chain recombines TRBV7-9 with TRBJ2-1; 8 nucleotides agree with TRBD2. CDR3 length: 14 residues. Unmatched junction bases numbered 9, after V lost 8 bases and J lost 6 bases. Germline V gene sequence: CDR1 SEHNR, CDR2 FQNEAQ (reference sequence). DNA of the CDR3: TGTGCCAGCTTAAAAGCGGGAGATATCAATGAGCAGTTCTTC. Protein sequence: CASLKAGDINEQFF.

This clonotype was picked up a small number of times. This chain joins TRBV10-3 and TRBJ2-7; tentatively, D is TRBD1 or TRBD2 (5 bases each). V lost 6 bases and J 6 bases, leaving 15 bases between the germline ends. Germline values: CDR1 ENHRY, CDR2 SYGVKD. The CDR3 is 13 amino acids. This CDR3 reads CAISRDGGFEQYF. In DNA, the CDR3 is TGTGCCATCAGCCGGGACGGCGGGTTCGAGCAGTACTTC.